The 26 T cell receptor beta chains listed next were all sequenced from one sample in a study of human T cells and chemical hapten exposure. Time point described: patch test 1, 2 weeks after DPC sensitization. Treatment given: therapeutic diphenylcyclopropenone sensitization with weekly scalp DPC. TCRdb processed the RACE reads anew with MiXCR; each CDR3 protein has one entry. The sample shows 300,000 to 400,000 distinct CDR3 sequences, about 7% of them seen only once. Sequences were derived from whole blood, sampled in connection with sensitization to the hapten diphenylcyclopropenone (DPC). The receptors here all came from a young woman with alopecia areata. Some clones in this sample may be carry-over from other donors' samples.

This clonotype was picked up many times. This rearrangement joins TRBV12-3 or TRBV12-4 to TRBJ2-1, with 9 bases matching TRBD2. The CDR3 sequence is 14 residues long. The V gene end was trimmed by 6 bases and the J gene end by 9 bases; junction bases not matched to a gene: 9. CDR3 sequence (DNA): TGTGCCAGCAGCCGCGGGACTAGCTCGATTGAGCAGTTCTTC. Amino acids: CASSRGTSSIEQFF.

The chain uses TRBV12-3 or TRBV12-4 and TRBJ2-1; possible D gene TRBD2, 6 bases. V was pared by 3 bases and J by 11 bases, with 20 bases between. The CDR3 consists of 15 residues. CDR3 nucleotide sequence: TGTGCCAGCAGTTTCCATCTCTCGGGGCGGGATAAGCAGTTCTTC. Translated: CASSFHLSGRDKQFF.

Many counts were recorded for this clonotype. The chain has TRBV27 and TRBJ2-7, with 16 bases that match TRBD2. From germline, CDR1 is MNHEY and CDR2 SMNVEV (reference sequence). The CDR3 covers 19 residues. Trimming at V came to 5 bases and at J to 3 bases, leaving 13 bases not matched to a gene. The CDR3 is CASSPTGTSGGATHYEQYF. CDR3 DNA: TGTGCCAGCAGTCCGACCGGGACTAGCGGGGGGGCAACCCACTACGAGCAGTACTTC.

Ten or more counts support this clonotype. The CDR3 sequence is CASSTFDRTQPQHF. The CDR3 bases are TGTGCCAGCAGCACTTTCGACAGAACTCAGCCCCAGCATTTT. The V call is TRBV6-2 or TRBV6-3, the J call TRBJ1-5, with D perhaps TRBD1 (5 bases). V was shortened by 6 bases and J by 6 bases, with 15 bases between the two germline ends. CDR3 length equals 14 residues. Germline CDR1 is MNHEY and CDR2 is SVGEGT.

There are many counts of this clonotype. The chain has TRBV20-1 and TRBJ2-3; no definite D call. The V gene lost 6 bases and the J gene lost 0 bases, with 13 bases spanning the gap. Germline loops: CDR1 DFQATT, CDR2 SNEGSKA (reference sequence). The CDR3 is 14 amino acids. The CDR3 protein is CSAKTIYSTDTQYF. CDR3 bases: TGCAGTGCCAAAACTATTTATAGCACAGATACGCAGTATTTT.

V usage is TRBV10-3 and J usage is TRBJ1-2, with D tentatively TRBD1 (5 bases). The V gene lost 0 bases and the J gene lost 5 bases, with 10 bases spanning the gap. Germline-derived CDR1 and CDR2 are ENHRY and SYGVKD. This CDR3 is 14 amino acids long. Here the CDR3 DNA reads TGTGCCATCAGTGAGTCCAGGGAAGGGTATGGCTACACCTTC. Residues: CAISESREGYGYTF.

This clonotype was recorded a few times. The V call is TRBV7-2, the J call TRBJ1-5, with D hard to call. V lost 2 bases and J lost 5, with 7 bases in between. Germline V gene data show CDR1 as SGHTA and CDR2 as FQGNSA. This CDR3 contains 13 residues. CDR3 bases: TGTGCCAGCAGCTTAAGGAACGATCAGCCCCAGCATTTT. This sequence encodes CASSLRNDQPQHF.

This clonotype was counted a few times. The chain has TRBV9 and TRBJ1-2, with a weak D call TRBD1 (6 bases). V lost 5 bases and J lost 1, with 12 bases in between. The CDR3 runs 14 residues. Germline-derived CDR1 and CDR2 are SGDLS and YYNGEE. The CDR3 loop is CASSRGRGNYGYTF. The CDR3 nucleotides are TGTGCCAGCAGTCGAGGCAGGGGTAACTATGGCTACACCTTC.

V is TRBV2 and J is TRBJ1-3; no firm D call. V was shortened by 2 bases and J by 3 bases, with 2 bases between the two germline ends. Looked up from germline, CDR1 is SNHLY and CDR2 is FYNNEI. CDR3 length equals 12 residues. The CDR3 protein is CASSELGNTIYF. CDR3 nucleotide sequence: TGTGCCAGCAGTGAACTTGGAAACACCATATATTTT.

The chain links TRBV3-1 to TRBJ2-2, with D tentatively TRBD1 (6 bases). The V and J ends lost 4 bases and 3 bases respectively, with 9 bases between them. The CDR3 length is 14 residues. CDR1 is LGHDT, CDR2 YNNKEL, per germline (reference sequence). CDR3 bases: TGTGCCAGCAGCCGACAGGTTTACACCGGGGAGCTGTTTTTT. This translates into CASSRQVYTGELFF.

This clonotype showed up just a few times. V and J are TRBV20-1 and TRBJ2-7; TRBD2 aligns across 10 bases. Germline lookup yields CDR1 DFQATT and CDR2 SNEGSKA (reference sequence). V was pared by 5 bases and J by 3 bases, with 4 bases of the junction left unmatched. The CDR3 is made up of 13 amino acids. Written as DNA, the CDR3 is TGCAGTGCTTGGACTAGCGGAAACTACGAGCAGTACTTC. It encodes CSAWTSGNYEQYF.

This clonotype was observed a few times. The genes are TRBV6-2 or TRBV6-3 and TRBJ2-7; D remains unclear. V was pared by 0 bases and J by 2 bases, with 11 bases between. This CDR3 contains 15 residues. Germline CDR1 MNHEY, CDR2 SVGEGT. The CDR3 reads CASSYSIKGTYEQYF. CDR3 bases: TGTGCCAGCAGTTACTCGATTAAGGGAACCTACGAGCAGTACTTC.

This sequence joins TRBV5-5 and TRBJ2-7; D might be TRBD1 (6 bases). Germline V CDR1 and CDR2: SGHKS, YYEKEE (reference sequence). V was clipped by 4 bases and J by 1 base, with 12 bases between them. CDR3 length: 14 residues. For the CDR3, the DNA is TGTGCCAGCAGCCTCGCCGGACAGTCCTACGAGCAGTACTTC. Protein product: CASSLAGQSYEQYF.

In its sample, this clonotype was seen many times. V and J are TRBV4-3 and TRBJ2-1; D possibly corresponds to TRBD1 (5 bases). The CDR3 spans 15 residues. Germline V gene sequence: CDR1 LGHNA, CDR2 YSLEER. Trimming pared 0 bases from V and 3 bases from J, leaving 9 bases between. CDR3 sequence reads: CASSQDTGIYNEQFF. CDR3 coding DNA: TGCGCCAGCAGCCAAGATACAGGTATCTACAATGAGCAGTTCTTC.

The chain links TRBV5-5 to TRBJ1-2; the D is unclear. There are 17 residues in the CDR3. Germline CDR1 is SGHKS and CDR2 is YYEKEE (reference sequence). V lost 1 base and J lost 1, with 17 bases in between. CDR3 residues: CASSLRPTIGLNYGYTF. CDR3 DNA sequence: TGTGCCAGCAGCTTGAGACCGACTATCGGGCTTAACTATGGCTACACCTTC.

The rearrangement joins TRBV7-9 to TRBJ1-1; D is undetermined. The CDR3 consists of 16 residues. The V gene's germline CDR1 is SEHNR and CDR2 FQNEAQ (reference sequence). Trimming removed 1 base at V and 0 bases at J, with 12 bases between. This chain's CDR3 is CASSLETSTMNTEAFF. In DNA form, the CDR3 reads TGTGCCAGCAGCTTAGAGACATCCACCATGAACACTGAAGCTTTCTTT.

This clonotype occurred a few times. The V gene is TRBV6-1, the J gene TRBJ1-1; D is unresolved. V was shortened by 7 bases and J by 4 bases, with 10 bases between the two germline ends. The CDR3 totals 12 residues. Looked up from germline, CDR1 is MNHNS and CDR2 is SASEGT. The chain's CDR3 is CASMNAPTEAFF. The CDR3 DNA reads as TGTGCCAGCATGAACGCACCCACTGAAGCTTTCTTT.

This clonotype was recorded a few times. The V and J genes are TRBV5-6 and TRBJ1-6; no clear D. Germline assignment: CDR1 SGHDT and CDR2 YYEEEE. This CDR3 region has 17 residues. V dropped 4 bases and J dropped 0 bases, with 14 bases sitting between them. The CDR3 DNA sequence: TGTGCCAGCAGCAGGCGAACGGAAAGCTCCTATAATTCACCCCTCCACTTT. Residues: CASSRRTESSYNSPLHF. Variable domain in full (rest from reference TRBV5-6 and TRBJ1-6): DAGVTQSPTHLIKTRGQQVTLRCSPKSGHDTVSWYQQALGQGPQFIFQYYEEEERQRGNFPDRFSGHQFPNYSSELNVNALLLGDSALYLCASSRRTESSYNSPLHFGNGTRLTVT.

This clonotype came up many times. In DNA, the CDR3 is TGTGCCATCAGTGAGCGGGAATTGTCACTAGCGGGGGATACGCAGTATTTT. Translated, it gives CAISERELSLAGDTQYF. V and J are TRBV10-3 and TRBJ2-3; 10 bases fit TRBD2. CDR3 length: 17 amino acids. J gave up 6 bases and V 2 bases, and 11 bases lay outside the gene matches. Germline values: CDR1 ENHRY, CDR2 SYGVKD.

In its sample, this clonotype was seen many times. This chain uses TRBV27 with TRBJ2-3; D unclear. Germline lookup yields CDR1 MNHEY and CDR2 SMNVEV (reference sequence). V was clipped by 1 base and J by 1 base, with 9 bases between them. The CDR3 covers 15 residues. CDR3 nucleotide sequence: TGTGCCAGCAGTTTATTCGACGGACGCACAGATACGCAGTATTTT. This encodes CASSLFDGRTDTQYF.

The table lists this clonotype with many counts. At one end, the junction sequence differs from germline, possibly due to a read error. This sequence joins TRBV5-1 and TRBJ2-5, with D possibly TRBD2 on 5 matching bases. The germline V gene encodes CDR1 SGHRS and CDR2 YFSETQ. The CDR3 sequence is 13 residues long. The CDR3 nucleotides read TGTGCCAGCAGCTTTGCTGGGGAGGAGACCCAGTACTTC. Its protein product is CASSFAGEETQYF.

This clonotype was counted between two and nine times. V and J are TRBV20-1 and TRBJ1-1, with TRBD1 matching over 8 bases. The CDR3 contains 14 residues. Germline CDR1 DFQATT, CDR2 SNEGSKA (reference sequence). Trimming took 3 bases from V and 1 from J; bases not matched to a gene: 4. The CDR3 nucleotides are TGCAGTGCTAGGGAGACAGGGGAGAACACTGAAGCTTTCTTT. It codes for CSARETGENTEAFF.

This clonotype was observed a few times. The chain carries TRBV2 and TRBJ2-5, with TRBD1 matching 8 bases. Looked up from germline, CDR1 is SNHLY and CDR2 is FYNNEI. Trimming at V came to 3 bases and at J to 6 bases, leaving 12 bases not matched to a gene. The CDR3 is made up of 16 amino acids. CDR3 region: CASSDELLGQGKTQYF. In nucleotides, the CDR3 is TGTGCCAGCAGTGATGAGTTGCTTGGACAGGGAAAGACCCAGTACTTC. Complete variable domain (other parts from reference TRBV2 and TRBJ2-5): EPEVTQTPSHQVTQMGQEVILRCVPISNHLYFYWYRQILGQKVEFLVSFYNNEISEKSEIFDDQFSVERPDGSNFTLKIRSTKLEDSAMYFCASSDELLGQGKTQYFGPGTRLLVL.

This clonotype was seen only a few times. The chain has TRBV12-3 or TRBV12-4 and TRBJ2-3; D gene unclear. The CDR3 length is 14 residues. With 3 bases removed from V and 3 bases from J, the gap between germline ends came to 10 bases. CDR3: CASSFEQETDTQYF. The DNA of the CDR3 is TGTGCCAGCAGTTTCGAACAAGAGACAGATACGCAGTATTTT.

This clonotype was observed a few times. The rearrangement uses TRBV20-1 and TRBJ1-1; 8 positions match TRBD1. The trim removed 0 bases at V and 6 bases at J, leaving 9 bases unmatched. This CDR3 comprises 15 residues. CDR1 is DFQATT and CDR2 is SNEGSKA in the germline V gene (reference sequence). Here the CDR3 reads CSARDPQGAQAEAFF. The CDR3 nucleotides read TGCAGTGCTAGAGACCCTCAGGGGGCTCAGGCTGAAGCTTTCTTT.

The rearrangement links TRBV20-1 to TRBJ2-7; D is ambiguous. V was cut by 0 bases and J by 4 bases, with 16 bases left in between. CDR3 length: 15 residues. CDR1 and CDR2 from the germline V gene are DFQATT and SNEGSKA (reference sequence). CDR3 nucleotides: TGCAGTGCTAGAGATCAGGCGTGGATGGGGTACGAGCAGTACTTC. Protein sequence: CSARDQAWMGYEQYF.